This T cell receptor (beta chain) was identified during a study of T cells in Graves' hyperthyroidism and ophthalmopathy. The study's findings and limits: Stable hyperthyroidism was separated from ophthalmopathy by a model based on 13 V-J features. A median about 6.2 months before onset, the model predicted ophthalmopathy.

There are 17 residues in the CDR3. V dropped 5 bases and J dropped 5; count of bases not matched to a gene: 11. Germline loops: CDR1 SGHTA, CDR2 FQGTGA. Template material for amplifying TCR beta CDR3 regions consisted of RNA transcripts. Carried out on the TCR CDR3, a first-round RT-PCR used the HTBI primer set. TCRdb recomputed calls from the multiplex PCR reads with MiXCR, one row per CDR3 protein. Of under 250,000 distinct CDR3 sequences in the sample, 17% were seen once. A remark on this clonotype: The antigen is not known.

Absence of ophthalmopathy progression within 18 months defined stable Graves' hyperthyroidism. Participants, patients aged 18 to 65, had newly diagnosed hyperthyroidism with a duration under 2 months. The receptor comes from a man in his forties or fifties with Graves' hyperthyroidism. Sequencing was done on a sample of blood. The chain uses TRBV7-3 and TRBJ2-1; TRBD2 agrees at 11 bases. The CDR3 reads CASSPQPPGLADNEQFF. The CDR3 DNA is TGTGCCAGCAGCCCTCAGCCCCCGGGACTAGCGGACAATGAGCAGTTCTTC.